This entry concerns a single T cell receptor (beta chain). Antigen specificity is unknown. The data belong to a study of blood T cells in healthy people across ages. Overall study results and limits: Aged donors had fewer naive CD4+ cells and lower diversity than long-lived donors.

With a J-beta primer mix and a sample-barcoded 5' primer, a second PCR ran 7 to 11 cycles. Carrying 12 random nucleotides, a template-switch adaptor labeled each individual cDNA molecule. A single record per CDR3 protein comes from TCRdb applying MiXCR to the 5' RACE reads. The sample includes about 780,000 distinct CDR3 sequences, 46% of them seen just once. V lost 4 bases and J lost 4; bases outside the gene matches: 8. The CDR3 runs to 16 residues. Per the germline V gene, CDR1 is SGHRS and CDR2 is YFSETQ. This sequence was found in a man aged 80 or over in good health. The V call is TRBV5-1, the J call TRBJ2-5; 12 bases line up with TRBD2. Sequencing was done on a sample of blood. CDR3 sequence: CASSPRTSGISETQYF. As DNA, the CDR3 is TGCGCCAGCAGCCCCAGGACTAGCGGGATTTCAGAGACCCAGTACTTC.